The entry that follows covers one T cell receptor beta chain sequence. CDR3 size: 14 residues. The germline CDR1 and CDR2 sequences are SEHNR and FQNEAQ (reference sequence). V lost 1 base and J lost 8; bases outside the gene matches: 2. The data derive from a study of regulatory T cells in long-lasting Graves disease. Time point here: persistent/refractory GD, antithyroid drugs over 5 years with positive TRAb. There was RNA extracted from PBMCs, and the TCR library was made from it. iRepertoire HTBI primers and Arm-PCR of CDR3 regions built TCR beta libraries. TCRdb re-called the multiplex PCR reads with MiXCR, one entry per CDR3 protein. The data show roughly 700,000 distinct CDR3 sequences, about 32% seen once.

Sample: peripheral blood mononuclear cells (PBMCs), taken when the disease was refractory, from a patient treated with antithyroid drugs. V and J are TRBV7-9 and TRBJ1-1; 12 bases map to TRBD1. The origin of this receptor is a female donor with Graves disease. The CDR3 protein is CASSLDGTGGEAFF. CDR3 bases: TGTGCCAGCAGCTTAGACGGGACAGGGGGCGAAGCTTTCTTT.